Detailed here is one T cell receptor (beta chain). This sample is part of a study of T cell responses to AZD1222 COVID-19 vaccine. The overall study: Analysis merged second doses at about 4 or about 12 weeks.

Using immunoSEQ multiplex PCR, the repertoire was profiled, and TCRdb retains in-frame clones only, with some absent. Seen here are 90,000 to 150,000 clones, 88% observed once, and the top ten hold roughly 2.3%. The ends lost 3 bases at V and 8 bases at J; junction bases unmatched: 5. There are 12 residues in the CDR3. Germline assignment: CDR1 DFQATT and CDR2 SNEGSKA (reference sequence). This clonotype was sampled from an adult in good health. The rearrangement uses TRBV20-1 and TRBJ1-2, with TRBD1 matching over 8 bases. This specimen was peripheral blood, taken on day 0 of AZD1222 vaccination. In nucleotides, the CDR3 is TGCAGTGCTAGTCGGACAGGGTTAGGCTACACCTTC. This codes for CSASRTGLGYTF.